These T cell receptor beta chains were read from a single sample in a study of cytomegalovirus exposure and HLA in healthy donors. Sequenced by immunoSEQ multiplex PCR; TCRdb stores in-frame clones only, minus some. This table has almost 85,000 clones, around 80% appearing once. The sequencing sample was made of PBMCs. These receptors came from a male donor in good health and CMV-seropositive. The CDR3 runs from the conserved cysteine through the conserved F or W. Each record gives: D gene, V gene, J gene, clone size, CDR3 protein, CDR3 DNA. The D gene is left open where the match is weak. Rows may omit the clone size; those that give it use once, few, many or a size class.

>NA|TRBV10-3|TRBJ2-7|NA
CAISESRSDYEQYF
TGTGCCATCAGTGAGTCGAGGTCGGACTACGAGCAGTACTTC
>TRBD2|TRBV25-1|TRBJ2-3|NA
CASSGGSVAGRSTDTQYF
TGTGCCAGCAGTGGCGGGTCGGTAGCGGGACGGAGCACAGATACGCAGTATTTT
>TRBD1|TRBV7-9|TRBJ2-6|NA
CASSRDRAGANVLTF
TGTGCCAGCAGCAGAGACAGGGCTGGGGCCAACGTCCTGACTTTC
>TRBD2|TRBV7-3|TRBJ2-3|NA
CASSLIGTTSGSPDTQYF
TGTGCCAGCAGCCTCATTGGAACGACTAGCGGGTCTCCAGATACGCAGTATTTT
>NA|TRBV28|TRBJ1-1|once
CASSLSRGYTEAFF
TGTGCCAGCAGTTTATCCAGGGGTTACACTGAAGCTTTCTTT
>TRBD2|TRBV18|TRBJ2-1|NA
CASSSRTSGGSVREQFF
TGTGCCAGCTCCTCTCGGACTAGCGGGGGGAGCGTAAGGGAGCAGTTCTTC
>TRBD1|TRBV6-1|TRBJ1-5|NA
CASNIDGQGSQPQHF
TGTGCCAGCAACATTGACGGACAGGGGTCACAGCCCCAGCATTTT
>NA|TRBV4-1|TRBJ2-1|NA
CASSQERSGNSYNEQFF
TGCGCCAGCAGCCAAGAAAGAAGCGGAAACTCCTACAATGAGCAGTTCTTC
>NA|TRBV19|TRBJ2-3|NA
CASGGEGATDTQYF
TGTGCCAGCGGAGGAGAGGGCGCCACAGATACGCAGTATTTT
>TRBD1|TRBV28|TRBJ1-1|NA
CASSSIPGTGPDTEAFF
TGTGCCAGCAGTTCCATCCCCGGGACAGGGCCGGACACTGAAGCTTTCTTT
>TRBD1|TRBV28|TRBJ2-2|NA
CASTGTVNTGELFF
TGTGCCAGCACTGGGACAGTCAACACCGGGGAGCTGTTTTTT
>TRBD1|TRBV18|TRBJ1-1|few
CASSPTGGQGGTEAFF
TGTGCCAGCTCACCAACGGGGGGACAGGGCGGGACTGAAGCTTTCTTT
>NA|TRBV29-1|TRBJ2-2|NA
CSVLLFSTAGTGELFF
TGCAGCGTCCTTCTCTTTTCAACGGCAGGCACCGGGGAGCTGTTTTTT
>TRBD2|TRBV27|TRBJ2-1|NA
CASSLYVTSGYNEQFF
TGTGCCAGCAGTTTATACGTGACTAGCGGCTACAATGAGCAGTTCTTC
>TRBD1|TRBV7-9|TRBJ2-3|NA
CASSSRDRGFTDTQYF
TGTGCCAGCAGCTCCCGGGACAGGGGGTTCACAGATACGCAGTATTTT
>TRBD2|TRBV5-6|TRBJ2-1|NA
CASSFKTSGRAGNEQFF
TGTGCCAGCAGCTTTAAAACTAGCGGGAGGGCCGGCAATGAGCAGTTCTTC
>TRBD2|TRBV18|TRBJ2-1|NA
CASSPRKAGVLDEQFF
TGTGCCAGCTCACCACGAAAAGCGGGAGTTTTGGATGAGCAGTTCTTC
>TRBD2|TRBV7-2|TRBJ2-7|NA
CASSFVSGRDEQYF
TGTGCCAGCAGCTTTGTTAGCGGGAGGGACGAGCAGTACTTC
>NA|TRBV19|TRBJ2-3|NA
CASSILSLTTDTQYF
TGTGCCAGTAGTATTTTGAGCCTAACCACAGATACGCAGTATTTT
>TRBD1|TRBV6-1|TRBJ2-3|NA
CASDPGTGRTDTQYF
TGTGCCAGCGATCCCGGGACAGGGCGCACAGATACGCAGTATTTT
>TRBD2|TRBV28|TRBJ2-3|NA
CASSPPAGGYTDTQYF
TGTGCCAGCAGTCCCCCGGCGGGAGGGTACACAGATACGCAGTATTTT
>TRBD1|TRBV7-8|TRBJ1-1|NA
CASRDRGGRQGASLEAFF
TGTGCCAGCAGAGATAGGGGGGGTAGACAGGGGGCCTCACTTGAAGCTTTCTTT
>TRBD1|TRBV18|TRBJ2-5|NA
CASSPGGQARGTQYF
TGTGCCAGCTCACCAGGAGGACAGGCCAGGGGGACCCAGTACTTC
>NA|TRBV5-1|TRBJ1-1|NA
CASSLVAGLGTEAFF
TGCGCCAGCAGCTTGGTGGCAGGACTGGGCACTGAAGCTTTCTTT
>TRBD2|TRBV15|TRBJ2-6|NA
CATSGGLAGPSSGANVLTF
TGTGCCACCAGCGGTGGACTAGCGGGGCCCTCATCTGGGGCCAACGTCCTGACTTTC